This TCR beta chain was found in a study of cytomegalovirus exposure and HLA in healthy donors. In the case of this clone: What it binds is not known.

Germline values: CDR1 SQVTM, CDR2 ANQGSEA. The length of the CDR3 is 13 residues. The junction had 5 bases not matched to a gene; V was cut back by 6 bases and J by 0 bases. Notes on the study in general: High sensitivity and specificity were reportedly achieved when the classifier diagnosed cytomegalovirus status. Across donors, most TCRs were seen rarely, yet some public ones were widespread.

Here immunoSEQ multiplex PCR was the method, and the copy in TCRdb shows in-frame clones only, minus some. There are tens of thousands of clones in the sample; almost 97% occur only once, and 1.6% lies in the top ten. J is TRBJ2-7 and V is TRBV29-1; 7 bases fit TRBD1. What was sequenced was PBMCs. The receptor's source is a young man in good health and CMV-seropositive. This CDR3 is CSVNRGSSYEQYF. CDR3 nucleotides: TGCAGCGTAAACAGGGGAAGCTCCTACGAGCAGTACTTC.